Each of the 28 T cell receptor beta chains below was sequenced from the same sample in a study of blood T cell repertoires in COVID-19. Generated by immunoSEQ multiplex PCR, the TCRdb table keeps only in-frame clones and is missing some. This sample has 120,000 to 150,000 clones, with approximately 82% found just once. Sequencing input: peripheral blood. The receptors were gathered from a human donor in a cohort sampled during active COVID-19.

V gene TRBV19 combines with J gene TRBJ2-1; TRBD2 might be the D (6 bases). The CDR3 sequence is 15 residues long. CDR1 and CDR2 (germline): LNHDA, SQIVND (reference sequence). The V and J ends lost 0 bases and 0 bases respectively, with 6 bases between them. CDR3 protein: CASSIEDYSYNEQFF. The CDR3 DNA sequence: TGTGCCAGTAGTATAGAGGACTACTCCTACAATGAGCAGTTCTTC.

The V call is TRBV30, the J call TRBJ2-2, with a weak D call TRBD2 (5 bases). The CDR3 length is 15 residues. Trimming cost V 5 bases and J 3 bases, with 16 bases left between them. The germline CDR1 and CDR2 sequences are GTSNPN and SVGIG (reference sequence). This CDR3 reads CAWEGGEPHTGELFF. The CDR3 DNA is TGTGCCTGGGAAGGTGGGGAGCCACACACCGGGGAGCTGTTTTTT.

CDR3 region: CASSPRGGSLGNEQFF. DNA of the CDR3: TGTGCCAGCTCACCTCGAGGCGGGTCTTTAGGTAATGAGCAGTTCTTC. V and J are TRBV18 and TRBJ2-1; weak D call: TRBD2 (5 bases). This CDR3 is 16 amino acids long. With 3 bases removed from V and 7 bases from J, the gap between germline ends came to 19 bases. CDR1 is KGHSH, CDR2 LQKENI, per germline.

The V call is TRBV6-5, the J call TRBJ1-1, with D unclear. Germline CDR1 MNHEY, CDR2 SVGAGI. This CDR3 spans 14 amino acids. V was trimmed by 2 bases and J by 1 base, leaving 8 bases between them. The CDR3 is CASSYIDTNTEAFF. CDR3 nucleotide sequence: TGTGCCAGCAGTTACATTGACACGAACACTGAAGCTTTCTTT.

This chain uses TRBV7-3 with TRBJ1-1; D gene unclear. Germline CDR1 SGHTA, CDR2 FQGTGA. The CDR3 has 13 amino acids. Trimming took off 4 bases at V and 1 base at J, with 7 bases between the two ends. DNA for the CDR3: TGTGCCAGCAGCTCCCTACCGAACACTGAAGCTTTCTTT. It is translated as CASSSLPNTEAFF.

The chain is built from TRBV6-5 and TRBJ2-1; D possibly corresponds to TRBD1 (6 bases). The germline V gene encodes CDR1 MNHEY and CDR2 SVGAGI. The CDR3 is 14 residues long. Trimming shortened V by 6 bases and J by 5 bases, and 14 bases separated the two germline ends. This CDR3 reads CASSRTVGDNEQFF. The CDR3 DNA follows: TGTGCCAGCAGCCGGACAGTTGGTGACAATGAGCAGTTCTTC.

The chain joins TRBV12-3 or TRBV12-4 to TRBJ1-2; unclear D gene. The CDR3 runs to 13 residues. The germline V and J ends were trimmed by 7 bases and 7 bases, with 16 bases remaining between them. The CDR3 here is CASTSLGSSGYTF. DNA for the CDR3: TGTGCCAGCACCTCCCTTGGGTCTAGTGGCTACACCTTC.

This sequence joins TRBV6-6 and TRBJ1-5; D may be TRBD1 (6 bases). V shed 7 bases and J shed 5 bases, with 21 bases lying between them. CDR3 length equals 16 residues. The germline V gene has CDR1 MNHNY and CDR2 SVGAGI (reference sequence). CDR3 sequence reads: CASILKTGSIHQPQHF. CDR3 DNA sequence: TGTGCCAGCATTTTAAAAACAGGGTCGATTCATCAGCCCCAGCATTTT.

The rearrangement links TRBV4-3 to TRBJ2-7; D is unresolved. Trimming stripped 2 bases from V and 0 bases from J, with 8 bases between. The germline gives CDR1 LGHNA, CDR2 YSLEER. The CDR3 loop spans 14 amino acids. Here the CDR3 reads CASSQSRISYEQYF. Here the CDR3 DNA reads TGCGCCAGCAGCCAAAGCCGAATCTCCTACGAGCAGTACTTC.

The gene calls are TRBV19 and TRBJ1-4, with D perhaps TRBD1 (6 bases). V was trimmed by 8 bases and J by 6 bases, leaving 16 bases between them. The germline gives CDR1 LNHDA, CDR2 SQIVND (reference sequence). This CDR3 is 14 amino acids long. Written as DNA, the CDR3 is TGTGCCAGTTCGCTTCAGGGGTCGGATGAAAAACTGTTTTTT. Protein product: CASSLQGSDEKLFF. Supplemented by reference TRBV19 and TRBJ1-4, the full variable domain reads DGGITQSPKYLFRKEGQNVTLSCEQNLNHDAMYWYRQDPGQGLRLIYYSQIVNDFQKGDIAEGYSVSREKKESFPLTVTSAQKNPTAFYLCASSLQGSDEKLFFGSGTQLSVL.

This clone was counted once. V gene TRBV2 combines with J gene TRBJ2-3; 8 positions agree with TRBD2. J lost 2 bases, V lost 8 bases, and 6 bases had no gene match. Germline V lookup: CDR1 SNHLY, CDR2 FYNNEI. CDR3 size: 14 residues. CDR3 residues: CASQISGATDTQYF. CDR3 nucleotides: TGTGCCAGCCAAATTAGCGGGGCCACAGATACGCAGTATTTT.

The J gene is TRBJ1-1, the V gene TRBV19; possibly TRBD1 for D (6 bases). Germline V lookup: CDR1 LNHDA, CDR2 SQIVND (reference sequence). With 4 bases removed from V and 1 base from J, the gap between germline ends came to 10 bases. There are 14 residues in the CDR3. CDR3 nucleotide sequence: TGTGCCAGTAGTAAGGGGGAGAAGAACACTGAAGCTTTCTTT. Translating gives CASSKGEKNTEAFF.

The genes are TRBV7-2 and TRBJ1-2, with TRBD1 identical over 7 bases. CDR3 length: 15 residues. In germline, CDR1 is SGHTA, CDR2 FQGNSA. Trimming cost V 4 bases and J 8 bases; bases outside gene matches: 13. CDR3 in amino acids: CASSSDRVYLFGYTF. The CDR3 nucleotides are TGTGCCAGCAGCTCCGACAGGGTCTATCTTTTCGGCTACACCTTC.

V gene TRBV7-9 combines with J gene TRBJ2-3; D is unclear. Deletions cut 3 bases from V and 6 bases from J, with 13 bases between. Germline V gives CDR1 SEHNR, CDR2 FQNEAQ (reference sequence). This CDR3 comprises 14 residues. This CDR3 reads CASSLGLHLDTQYF. The CDR3 DNA follows: TGTGCCAGCAGCTTGGGCCTCCACCTGGATACGCAGTATTTT. Full variable domain (outside the CDR3, taken from reference TRBV7-9 and TRBJ2-3): DTGVSQNPRHKITKRGQNVTFRCDPISEHNRLYWYRQTLGQGPEFLTYFQNEAQLEKSRLLSDRFSAERPKGSFSTLEIQRTEQGDSAMYLCASSLGLHLDTQYFGPGTRLTVL.

The chain couples TRBV21-1 to TRBJ2-7; the table names TRBD2, a call not compared with the DNA. TRBV21-1 is a documented pseudogene. This CDR3 contains 15 residues. The CDR3 loop is CARGTSGLENYEQYF. DNA of the CDR3: TGTGCCAGAGGGACTTCTGGACTAGAAAACTACGAGCAGTACTTC.

The V call is TRBV5-1, the J call TRBJ2-3, with D hard to call. Germline CDR1 reads SGHRS; CDR2 reads YFSETQ. The CDR3 runs to 14 residues. The V gene lost 0 bases and the J gene lost 3 bases, with 8 bases spanning the gap. CDR3 sequence reads: CASSLADGTDTQYF. The CDR3 bases are TGCGCCAGCAGCTTGGCCGACGGGACAGATACGCAGTATTTT.

The J gene is TRBJ2-2, the V gene TRBV7-9, with D possibly matching TRBD1 (6 bases). The CDR3 contains 17 residues. The ends were cut back, 0 bases at V and 4 bases at J, with 15 bases in the middle. Per germline, CDR1 SEHNR and CDR2 FQNEAQ (reference sequence). The CDR3 nucleotides read TGTGCCAGCAGCTTAGCGTCGGCCCAGGGGAGCACCGGGGAGCTGTTTTTT. Translated: CASSLASAQGSTGELFF.

The CDR3 DNA sequence: TGTGCCAGCTCAGAGAGCGTGCGAGTACAACGCGAGCAGTACTTC. Protein: CASSESVRVQREQYF. This chain uses TRBV18 with TRBJ2-7, with D hard to call. Per the germline V gene, CDR1 is KGHSH and CDR2 is LQKENI. V was shortened by 5 bases and J by 6 bases, with 20 bases between the two germline ends. The CDR3 consists of 15 residues.

The chain employs TRBV28 and TRBJ2-1; 9 bases agree with TRBD1. V shed 2 bases, J shed 3 bases, and the junction held 5 bases outside the gene matches. Germline V lookup: CDR1 MDHEN, CDR2 SYDVKM. The CDR3 is 16 amino acids. The CDR3 protein is CASSLPGQGGYNEQFF. For the CDR3, the DNA is TGTGCCAGCAGTTTACCGGGACAGGGAGGCTACAATGAGCAGTTCTTC.

This clone has only one observation. V is TRBV29-1 and J is TRBJ2-7; 8 nucleotides line up with TRBD2. Germline V gene sequence: CDR1 SQVTM, CDR2 ANQGSEA. V gave up 4 bases and J gave up 6 bases; unmatched junction bases: 8. This CDR3 comprises 13 residues. The CDR3 here is CSVGTSGTLEQYF. The CDR3, as DNA: TGCAGCGTTGGCACTAGCGGTACTCTCGAGCAGTACTTC.

The chain is built from TRBV6-1 and TRBJ2-7; TRBD1 matches at 9 bases. The V and J ends lost 4 bases and 1 base, in that order; junction bases with no gene match: 8. Germline CDR1 MNHNS, CDR2 SASEGT. The CDR3 contains 16 residues. CDR3 bases: TGTGCCAGCAGTGCCATAGGACAGGGGAATTCCTACGAGCAGTACTTC. Amino acid sequence: CASSAIGQGNSYEQYF.

V usage is TRBV19 and J usage is TRBJ2-2; D gene ambiguous. V was shortened by 2 bases and J by 5 bases, with 6 bases between the two germline ends. The CDR3 is 13 residues long. Germline values: CDR1 LNHDA, CDR2 SQIVND (reference sequence). The CDR3 reads CASSIYLTGELFF. CDR3 sequence (DNA): TGTGCCAGTAGTATATATCTGACCGGGGAGCTGTTTTTT. The variable domain in full, completed from reference TRBV19 and TRBJ2-2, reads DGGITQSPKYLFRKEGQNVTLSCEQNLNHDAMYWYRQDPGQGLRLIYYSQIVNDFQKGDIAEGYSVSREKKESFPLTVTSAQKNPTAFYLCASSIYLTGELFFGEGSRLTVL.

The V call is TRBV3-1 (or the pseudogene TRBV3-2), the J call TRBJ2-1; the D gene is possibly TRBD2 (6 bases). CDR1 and CDR2 (germline): LGHDT, YNNKEL (reference sequence). The V end lost 1 base, the J end lost 3 bases, and 16 bases lay between the germline ends. This CDR3 spans 17 amino acids. CDR3 protein: CASSQAWAGRYYNEQFF. The CDR3 nucleotides read TGTGCCAGCAGCCAAGCCTGGGCGGGACGGTACTACAATGAGCAGTTCTTC.

The chain is built from TRBV4-2 and TRBJ2-7; 7 positions agree with TRBD2. CDR3 size: 15 residues. V was clipped by 1 base and J by 0 bases; unmatched bases: 3. Germline CDR1 LGHNA, CDR2 YNFKEQ. CDR3 DNA: TGTGCCAGCAGCCAAGCAACTAGCGCCTCCTACGAGCAGTACTTC. Its translation: CASSQATSASYEQYF.

The chain links TRBV19 to TRBJ2-7; D remains unclear. CDR3 size: 13 residues. Germline CDR1 is LNHDA and CDR2 is SQIVND (reference sequence). The V and J ends lost 4 bases and 2 bases respectively, with 9 bases between them. Written as DNA, the CDR3 is TGTGCCAGTAGTAGGTCACGGGCCTACGAGCAGTACTTC. It encodes CASSRSRAYEQYF.

This clone was observed a few times. J is TRBJ2-1 and V is TRBV6-2 or TRBV6-3; TRBD2 agrees at 10 bases. Trimming at V came to 0 bases and at J to 7 bases, leaving 9 bases not matched to a gene. This CDR3 is built from 17 residues. The germline V gene has CDR1 MNHEY and CDR2 SVGEGT. The DNA for the CDR3 is TGTGCCAGCAGTTACTCGGGGCTAGCGGGAGTGAGTAATGAGCAGTTCTTC. Its protein is CASSYSGLAGVSNEQFF.

This chain uses TRBV5-4 with TRBJ2-2; tentative D call: TRBD2 (7 bases). The germline V gene has CDR1 SGHNT and CDR2 YYREEE (reference sequence). V lost 4 bases and J lost 1, with 14 bases in between. This CDR3 has 16 residues. Written as DNA, the CDR3 is TGTGCCAGCAGCCGAGCGGGGACACTGAACACCGGGGAGCTGTTTTTT. It translates to CASSRAGTLNTGELFF. Using reference TRBV5-4 and TRBJ2-2 for the parts outside the CDR3, the full variable domain is ETGVTQSPTHLIKTRGQQVTLRCSSQSGHNTVSWYQQALGQGPQFIFQYYREEENGRGNFPPRFSGLQFPNYSSELNVNALELDDSALYLCASSRAGTLNTGELFFGEGSRLTVL.

The V gene is TRBV19, the J gene TRBJ2-1, with 9 bases lining up with TRBD1. The CDR3 runs 14 residues. V lost 7 bases to trimming and J lost 9 bases; unmatched junction nucleotides: 10. From germline, CDR1 is LNHDA and CDR2 SQIVND (reference sequence). CDR3 DNA: TGTGCCAGTACACCGGGACAGGGAAGGGGTGAGCAGTTCTTC. Amino acids: CASTPGQGRGEQFF.